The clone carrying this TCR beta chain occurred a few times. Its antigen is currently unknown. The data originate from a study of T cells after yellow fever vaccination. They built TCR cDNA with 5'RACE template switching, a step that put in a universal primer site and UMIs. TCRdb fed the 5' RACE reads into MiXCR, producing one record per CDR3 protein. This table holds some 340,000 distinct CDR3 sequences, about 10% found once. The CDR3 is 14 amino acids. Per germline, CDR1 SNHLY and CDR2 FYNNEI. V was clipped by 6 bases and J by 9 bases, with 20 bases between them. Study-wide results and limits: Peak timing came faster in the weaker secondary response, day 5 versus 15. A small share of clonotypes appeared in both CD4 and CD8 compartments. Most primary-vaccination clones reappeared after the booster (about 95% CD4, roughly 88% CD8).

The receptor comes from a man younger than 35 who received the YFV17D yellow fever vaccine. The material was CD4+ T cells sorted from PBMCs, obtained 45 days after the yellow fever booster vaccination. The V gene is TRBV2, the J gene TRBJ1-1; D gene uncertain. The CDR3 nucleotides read TGTGCCAGCAGGTCCTTAATCGGGCAAGAAAAAGCTTTCTTT. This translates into CASRSLIGQEKAFF. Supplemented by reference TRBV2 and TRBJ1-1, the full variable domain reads EPEVTQTPSHQVTQMGQEVILRCVPISNHLYFYWYRQILGQKVEFLVSFYNNEISEKSEIFDDQFSVERPDGSNFTLKIRSTKLEDSAMYFCASRSLIGQEKAFFGQGTRLTVV.